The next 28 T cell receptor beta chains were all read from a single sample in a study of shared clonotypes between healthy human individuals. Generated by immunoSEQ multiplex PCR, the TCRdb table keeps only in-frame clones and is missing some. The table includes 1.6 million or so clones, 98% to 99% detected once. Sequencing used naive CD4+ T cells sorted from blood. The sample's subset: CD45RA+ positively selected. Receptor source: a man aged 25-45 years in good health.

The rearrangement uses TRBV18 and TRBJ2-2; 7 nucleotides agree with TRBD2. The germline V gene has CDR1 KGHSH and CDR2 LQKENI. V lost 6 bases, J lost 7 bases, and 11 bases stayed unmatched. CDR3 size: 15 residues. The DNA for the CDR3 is TGTGCCAGCTCTCCGATGCGGGAGTTTGGCGGGGAGCTGTTTTTT. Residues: CASSPMREFGGELFF.

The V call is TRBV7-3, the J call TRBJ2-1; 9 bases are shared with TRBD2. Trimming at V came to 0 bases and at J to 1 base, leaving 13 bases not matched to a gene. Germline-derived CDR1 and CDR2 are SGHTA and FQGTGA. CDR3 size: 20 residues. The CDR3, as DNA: TGTGCCAGCAGCTTAACCGTCCCGGGACTAGCACTGACATCCTACAATGAGCAGTTCTTC. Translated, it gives CASSLTVPGLALTSYNEQFF.

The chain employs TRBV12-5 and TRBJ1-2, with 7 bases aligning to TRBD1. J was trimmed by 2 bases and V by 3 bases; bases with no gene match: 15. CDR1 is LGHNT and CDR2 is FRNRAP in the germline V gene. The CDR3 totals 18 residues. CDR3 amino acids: CASGLRGSTGLRNYGYTF. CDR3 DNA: TGTGCTAGTGGTTTAAGGGGTTCGACAGGGCTAAGGAACTATGGCTACACCTTC. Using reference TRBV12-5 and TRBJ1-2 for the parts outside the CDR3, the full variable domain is DARVTQTPRHKVTEMGQEVTMRCQPILGHNTVFWYRQTMMQGLELLAYFRNRAPLDDSGMPKDRFSAEMPDATLATLKIQPSEPRDSAVYFCASGLRGSTGLRNYGYTFGSGTRLTVV.

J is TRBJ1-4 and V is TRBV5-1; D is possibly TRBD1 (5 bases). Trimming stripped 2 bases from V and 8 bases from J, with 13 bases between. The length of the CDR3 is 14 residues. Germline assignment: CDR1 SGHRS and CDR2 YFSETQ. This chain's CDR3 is CASSFHQGEEKLFF. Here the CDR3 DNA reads TGCGCCAGCAGCTTTCACCAGGGAGAAGAAAAACTGTTTTTT.

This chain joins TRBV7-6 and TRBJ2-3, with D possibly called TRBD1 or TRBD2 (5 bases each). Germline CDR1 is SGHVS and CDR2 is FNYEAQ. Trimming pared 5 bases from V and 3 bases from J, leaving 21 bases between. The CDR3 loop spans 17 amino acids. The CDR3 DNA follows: TGTGCCAGCAGCCCCCCCGGGGCAGGCCTGAGGACAGATACGCAGTATTTT. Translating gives CASSPPGAGLRTDTQYF.

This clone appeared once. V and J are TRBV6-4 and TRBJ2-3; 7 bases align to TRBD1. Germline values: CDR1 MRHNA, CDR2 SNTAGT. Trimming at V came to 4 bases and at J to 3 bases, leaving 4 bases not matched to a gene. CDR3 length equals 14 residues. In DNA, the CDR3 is TGTGCCAGCAGTGTTGACAGGGCGACAGATACGCAGTATTTT. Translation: CASSVDRATDTQYF.

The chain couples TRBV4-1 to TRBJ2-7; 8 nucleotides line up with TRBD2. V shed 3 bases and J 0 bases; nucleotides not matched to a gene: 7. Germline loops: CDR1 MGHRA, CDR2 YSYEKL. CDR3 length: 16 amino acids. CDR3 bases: TGCGCCAGCAGCCAGCCGACTAGCGTATCCTCCTACGAGCAGTACTTC. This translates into CASSQPTSVSSYEQYF.

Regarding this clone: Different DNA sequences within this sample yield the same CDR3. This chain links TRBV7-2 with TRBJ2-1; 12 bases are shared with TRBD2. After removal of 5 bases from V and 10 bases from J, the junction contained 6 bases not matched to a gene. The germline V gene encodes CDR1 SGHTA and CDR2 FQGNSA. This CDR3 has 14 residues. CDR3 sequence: CASSLLAGGGEQFF. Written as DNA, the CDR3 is TGTGCCAGCAGCCTACTAGCGGGAGGAGGGGAGCAGTTCTTC.

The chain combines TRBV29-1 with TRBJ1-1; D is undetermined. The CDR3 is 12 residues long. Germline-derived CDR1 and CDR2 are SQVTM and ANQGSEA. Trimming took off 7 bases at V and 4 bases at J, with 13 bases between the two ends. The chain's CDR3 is CSGGMGATEAFF. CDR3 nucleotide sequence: TGCAGCGGAGGAATGGGCGCCACTGAAGCTTTCTTT.

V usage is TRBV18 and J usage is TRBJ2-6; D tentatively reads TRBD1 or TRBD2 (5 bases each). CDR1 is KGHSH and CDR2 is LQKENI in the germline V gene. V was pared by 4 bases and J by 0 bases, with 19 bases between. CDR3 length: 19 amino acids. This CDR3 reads CASSLRRDVLSSGANVLTF. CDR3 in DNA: TGTGCCAGCTCACTTCGCAGGGACGTACTAAGCTCTGGGGCCAACGTCCTGACTTTC.

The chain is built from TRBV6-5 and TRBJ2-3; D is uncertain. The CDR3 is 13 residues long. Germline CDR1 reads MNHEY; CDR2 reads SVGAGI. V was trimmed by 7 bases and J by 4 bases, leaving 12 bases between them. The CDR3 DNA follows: TGTGCCAGCACCCCGGAGACGTCAGATACGCAGTATTTT. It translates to CASTPETSDTQYF.

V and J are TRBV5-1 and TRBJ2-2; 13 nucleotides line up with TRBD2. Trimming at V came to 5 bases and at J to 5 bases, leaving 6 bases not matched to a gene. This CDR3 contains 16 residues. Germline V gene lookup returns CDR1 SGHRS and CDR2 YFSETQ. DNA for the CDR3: TGCGCCAGCAGTTGGGGACTAGCGGGACTTACCGGGGAGCTGTTTTTT. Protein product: CASSWGLAGLTGELFF.

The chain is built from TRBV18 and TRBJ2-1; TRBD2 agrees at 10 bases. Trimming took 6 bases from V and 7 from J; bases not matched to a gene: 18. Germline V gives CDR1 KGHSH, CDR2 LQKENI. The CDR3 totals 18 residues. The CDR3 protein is CASSVGALAGGAQNEQFF. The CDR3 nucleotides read TGTGCCAGCTCCGTCGGGGCCTTAGCGGGAGGTGCGCAGAATGAGCAGTTCTTC. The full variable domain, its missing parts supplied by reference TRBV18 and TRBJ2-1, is NAGVMQNPRHLVRRRGQEARLRCSPMKGHSHVYWYRQLPEEGLKFMVYLQKENIIDESGMPKERFSAEFPKEGPSILRIQQVVRGDSAAYFCASSVGALAGGAQNEQFFGPGTRLTVL.

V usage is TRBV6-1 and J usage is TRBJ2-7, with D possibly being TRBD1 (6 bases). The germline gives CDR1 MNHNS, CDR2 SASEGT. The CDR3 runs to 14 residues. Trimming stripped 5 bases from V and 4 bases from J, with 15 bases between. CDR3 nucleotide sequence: TGTGCCAGCAGTTTAACAGGGCTATATTACGAGCAGTACTTC. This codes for CASSLTGLYYEQYF.

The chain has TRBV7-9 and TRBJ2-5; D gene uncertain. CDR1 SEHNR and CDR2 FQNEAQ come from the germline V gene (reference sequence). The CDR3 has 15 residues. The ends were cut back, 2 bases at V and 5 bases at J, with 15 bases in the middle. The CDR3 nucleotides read TGTGCCAGCAGCTTAAATTTTGTCAACGTCGAGACCCAGTACTTC. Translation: CASSLNFVNVETQYF.

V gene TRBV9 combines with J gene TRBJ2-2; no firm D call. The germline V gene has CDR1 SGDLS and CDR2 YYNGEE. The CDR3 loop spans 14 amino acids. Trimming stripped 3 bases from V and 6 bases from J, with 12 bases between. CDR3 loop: CASSAAVGSGELFF. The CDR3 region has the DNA TGTGCCAGCAGCGCGGCAGTAGGTTCCGGGGAGCTGTTTTTT.

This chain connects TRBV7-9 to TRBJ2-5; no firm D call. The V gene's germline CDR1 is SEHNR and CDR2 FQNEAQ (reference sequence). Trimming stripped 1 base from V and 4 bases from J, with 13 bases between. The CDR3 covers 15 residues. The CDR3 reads CASSLGDLERETQYF. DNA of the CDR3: TGTGCCAGCAGCTTAGGCGACCTGGAGAGAGAGACCCAGTACTTC.

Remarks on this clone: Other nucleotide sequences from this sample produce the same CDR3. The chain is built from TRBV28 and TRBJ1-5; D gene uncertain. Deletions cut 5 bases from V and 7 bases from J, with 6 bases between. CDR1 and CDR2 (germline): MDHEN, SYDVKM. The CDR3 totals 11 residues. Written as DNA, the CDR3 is TGTGCCAGCAGTCCCGGACAGCCCCAGCATTTT. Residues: CASSPGQPQHF. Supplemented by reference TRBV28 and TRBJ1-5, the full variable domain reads DVKVTQSSRYLVKRTGEKVFLECVQDMDHENMFWYRQDPGLGLRLIYFSYDVKMKEKGDIPEGYSVSREKKERFSLILESASTNQTSMYLCASSPGQPQHFGDGTRLSIL.

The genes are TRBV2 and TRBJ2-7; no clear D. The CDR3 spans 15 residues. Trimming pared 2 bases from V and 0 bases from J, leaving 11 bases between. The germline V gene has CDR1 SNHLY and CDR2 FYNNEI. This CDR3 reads CASSEQAISSYEQYF. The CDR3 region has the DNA TGTGCCAGCAGTGAACAAGCAATAAGCTCCTACGAGCAGTACTTC.

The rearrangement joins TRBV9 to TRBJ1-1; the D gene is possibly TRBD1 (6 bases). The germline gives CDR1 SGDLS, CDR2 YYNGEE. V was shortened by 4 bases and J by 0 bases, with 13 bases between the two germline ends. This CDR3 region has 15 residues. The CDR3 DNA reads TGTGCCAGCAGCCCCCACAGGGCCATGAACACTGAAGCTTTCTTT. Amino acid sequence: CASSPHRAMNTEAFF.

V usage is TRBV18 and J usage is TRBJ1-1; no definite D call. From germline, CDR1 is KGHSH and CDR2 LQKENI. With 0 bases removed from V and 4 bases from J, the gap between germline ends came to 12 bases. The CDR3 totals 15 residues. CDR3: CASSPPKGGSTEAFF. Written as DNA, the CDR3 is TGTGCCAGCTCACCACCCAAGGGTGGAAGCACTGAAGCTTTCTTT.

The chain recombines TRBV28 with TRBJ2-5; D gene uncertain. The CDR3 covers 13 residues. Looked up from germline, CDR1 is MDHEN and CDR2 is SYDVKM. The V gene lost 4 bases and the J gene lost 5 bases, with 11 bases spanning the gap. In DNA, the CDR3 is TGTGCCAGCAGTTCCCCCCCTTTGGAGACCCAGTACTTC. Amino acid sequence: CASSSPPLETQYF.

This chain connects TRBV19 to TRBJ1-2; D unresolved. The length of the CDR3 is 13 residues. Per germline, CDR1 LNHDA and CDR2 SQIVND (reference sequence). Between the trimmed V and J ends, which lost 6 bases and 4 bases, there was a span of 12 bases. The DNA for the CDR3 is TGTGCCAGTAGCTACCTACCAGGCTATGGCTACACCTTC. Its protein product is CASSYLPGYGYTF.

The CDR3 nucleotides are TGTGCTAGTGGAGAGTTTCCCTATAACACTGAAGCTTTCTTT. It translates to CASGEFPYNTEAFF. The rearrangement uses TRBV12-5 and TRBJ1-1; D ambiguous. V dropped 6 bases and J dropped 2 bases, with 13 bases sitting between them. The CDR3 runs to 14 residues. Germline lookup yields CDR1 LGHNT and CDR2 FRNRAP.

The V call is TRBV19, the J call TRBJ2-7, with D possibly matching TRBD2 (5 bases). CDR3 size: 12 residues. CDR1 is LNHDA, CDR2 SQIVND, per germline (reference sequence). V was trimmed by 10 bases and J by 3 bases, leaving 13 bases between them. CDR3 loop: CATGAENYEQYF. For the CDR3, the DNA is TGTGCCACCGGAGCGGAAAACTACGAGCAGTACTTC.

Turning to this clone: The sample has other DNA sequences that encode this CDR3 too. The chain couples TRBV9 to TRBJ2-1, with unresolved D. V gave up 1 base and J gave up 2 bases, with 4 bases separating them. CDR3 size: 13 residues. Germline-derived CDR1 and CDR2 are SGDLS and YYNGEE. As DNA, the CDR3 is TGTGCCAGCAGCGTAAGGCCCTACAATGAGCAGTTCTTC. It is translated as CASSVRPYNEQFF.

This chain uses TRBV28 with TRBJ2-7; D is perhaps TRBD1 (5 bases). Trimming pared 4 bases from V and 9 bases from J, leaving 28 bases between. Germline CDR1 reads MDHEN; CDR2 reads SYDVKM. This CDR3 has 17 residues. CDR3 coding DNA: TGTGCCAGCAGTTCCTTTGGGCGGCACGCGAAGGGGTATGGGCAGTACTTC. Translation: CASSSFGRHAKGYGQYF.

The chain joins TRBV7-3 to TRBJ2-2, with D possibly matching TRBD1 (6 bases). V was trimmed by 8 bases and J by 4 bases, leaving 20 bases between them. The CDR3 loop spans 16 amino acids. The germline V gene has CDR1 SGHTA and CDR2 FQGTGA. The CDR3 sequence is CASGRISMTGTGELFF. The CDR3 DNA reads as TGTGCCAGCGGTCGAATATCCATGACAGGCACCGGGGAGCTGTTTTTT. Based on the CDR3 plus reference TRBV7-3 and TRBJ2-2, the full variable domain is GAGVSQTPSNKVTEKGKYVELRCDPISGHTALYWYRQSLGQGPEFLIYFQGTGAADDSGLPNDRFFAVRPEGSVSTLKIQRTERGDSAVYLCASGRISMTGTGELFFGEGSRLTVL.